This note documents a single TCR beta chain sequence. Assay used: immunoSEQ multiplex PCR; TCRdb lists only in-frame clones, some missing. This table holds tens of thousands of clones, over 85% found once. With 3 bases clipped from V and 2 bases from J, the junction kept 6 bases outside the gene matches. The germline V gene encodes CDR1 MNHEY and CDR2 SMNVEV (reference sequence). The CDR3 totals 15 residues. The data derive from a study of OX40 agonist ivuxolimab in advanced cancers. Study-level information: Every 2 weeks, patients got intravenous ivuxolimab at one of six dose levels (0.01-10 mg/kg). From 23 to 79 years was the age range, with a mean of about 56 years, and around 83% were male.

This receptor was taken from an adult with an advanced solid tumor such as melanoma, head and neck, liver or kidney cancer. The sample here was CD4+ or CD8+ T cells sorted from blood, taken in a trial of the OX40 agonist ivuxolimab. This rearrangement joins TRBV27 to TRBJ2-7, with TRBD1 matching over 8 bases. The CDR3 bases are TGTGCCAGCAGTTTTCGCGGGACAGGCACCTACGAGCAGTACTTC. It is translated as CASSFRGTGTYEQYF.